The 32 T cell receptor beta chains reported below all come from one sample, sequenced in a study of T cells expressing NK-cell markers. Each CDR3 protein gets one entry in TCRdb, which reprocessed the 5' RACE reads and gives no DNA. This repertoire includes roughly 390,000 distinct CDR3 sequences. The sequencing input was blood T cells: a sorted CD56 or NKG2C T cell subset, CD4+ or CD8+ T cells, or bulk PBMC T cells (not recorded which). The source of these receptors is a woman between 45 and 60 years old in good health.

CDR3 region: CASSYGVGTDTQYF. This sequence joins TRBV12-3 or TRBV12-4 and TRBJ2-3. The length of the CDR3 is 14 residues.

This chain's CDR3 is CASSWDSWTQETQYF. The J gene is TRBJ2-5, the V gene TRBV18. The CDR3 has 15 residues. Germline-derived CDR1 and CDR2 are KGHSH and LQKENI.

The chain joins TRBV29-1 to TRBJ2-1; there is no DNA to check the TCRdb D call of TRBD1. In germline, CDR1 is SQVTM, CDR2 ANQGSEA. The CDR3 has 14 amino acids. The CDR3 sequence: CSVETRGRNNEQFF.

The chain uses TRBV6-5 and TRBJ2-3. The length of the CDR3 is 12 residues. CDR1 and CDR2 (germline): MNHEY, SVGAGI. This chain's CDR3 is CASSSQLDTQYF.

This chain connects TRBV12-3 or TRBV12-4 to TRBJ2-5; TCRdb selects TRBD2, and the lack of DNA leaves this call unchecked. This CDR3 is built from 14 residues. The CDR3 region is CASSLELAAKTQYF.

The gene calls are TRBV5-1 and TRBJ2-3; the TCRdb D gene call, TRBD1, has no DNA to confirm it. The CDR3 loop spans 15 amino acids. Germline CDR1 SGHRS, CDR2 YFSETQ. CDR3 amino acids: CASSLMPGSTDTQYF.

This sequence joins TRBV9 and TRBJ1-2; TCRdb returns TRBD1, unconfirmable since there is no DNA. Germline V gene lookup returns CDR1 SGDLS and CDR2 YYNGEE. This CDR3 spans 12 amino acids. CDR3 loop: CASSPSVRVNTF. Full variable domain (remainder filled in from reference TRBV9 and TRBJ1-2): DSGVTQTPKHLITATGQRVTLRCSPRSGDLSVYWYQQSLDQGLQFLIQYYNGEERAKGNILERFSAQQFPDLHSELNLSSLELGDSALYFCASSPSVRVNTFGSGTRLTVV.

V and J are TRBV15 and TRBJ1-5. Germline assignment: CDR1 LNHNV and CDR2 YYDKDF (reference sequence). The CDR3 is made up of 15 amino acids. The CDR3 region is CATSKTGDSNQPQHF. The whole variable domain, filled in from reference TRBV15 and TRBJ1-5, reads DAMVIQNPRYQVTQFGKPVTLSCSQTLNHNVMYWYQQKSSQAPKLLFHYYDKDFNNEADTPDNFQSRRPNTSFCFLDIRSPGLGDTAMYLCATSKTGDSNQPQHFGDGTRLSIL.

The chain carries TRBV20-1 and TRBJ2-1; the TCRdb D gene call, TRBD1, has no DNA to confirm it. This CDR3 region has 16 residues. Germline V CDR1 and CDR2: DFQATT, SNEGSKA (reference sequence). The CDR3 is CSARDGRRSSYNEQFF.

The chain links TRBV6-2 or TRBV6-3 to TRBJ2-7; TCRdb outputs TRBD1, but without DNA this stays unchecked. The CDR3 spans 13 residues. CDR1 is MNHEY, CDR2 SVGEGT, per germline. This CDR3 is CAIKTGGVDEQYF.

This chain connects TRBV30 to TRBJ2-1; with no DNA, the TCRdb D assignment of TRBD1 cannot be verified. The CDR3 consists of 13 residues. CDR1 is GTSNPN and CDR2 is SVGIG in the germline V gene (reference sequence). CDR3 in amino acids: CAWEVRGADEQFF.

The rearrangement uses TRBV7-2 and TRBJ1-5; lacking DNA, the TRBD1 call made by TCRdb goes unchecked. This CDR3 region has 17 residues. CDR1 SGHTA and CDR2 FQGNSA come from the germline V gene. The CDR3 protein is CASSFSIYRDTNQPQHF.

J is TRBJ2-6 and V is TRBV21-1; TCRdb returns TRBD1, unconfirmable since there is no DNA. TRBV21-1 is a documented pseudogene. This CDR3 has 20 residues. CDR3 sequence reads: CASSFYGFPGKTWPINVLTF.

The rearrangement links TRBV5-5 to TRBJ2-2; TCRdb indicates TRBD1, and absent DNA this call remains unverified. The germline gives CDR1 SGHKS, CDR2 YYEKEE (reference sequence). The CDR3 sequence is 15 residues long. The CDR3 protein is CASSAGTGTTGELFF. Looking up the rest from reference TRBV5-5 and TRBJ2-2 gives the full variable domain: DAGVTQSPTHLIKTRGQQVTLRCSPISGHKSVSWYQQVLGQGPQFIFQYYEKEERGRGNFPDRFSARQFPNYSSELNVNALLLGDSALYLCASSAGTGTTGELFFGEGSRLTVL.

J is TRBJ1-2 and V is TRBV5-5. The CDR3 totals 13 residues. The germline V gene has CDR1 SGHKS and CDR2 YYEKEE (reference sequence). The CDR3 sequence is CASRDPGVYGYTF.

The genes are TRBV21-1 and TRBJ2-3; TCRdb outputs TRBD2, but without DNA this stays unchecked. TRBV21-1 is a known pseudogene. The CDR3 contains 19 residues. CDR3 sequence reads: CASSKESLGTTSGRGTQYF.

The V call is TRBV19, the J call TRBJ2-7; without DNA, the TCRdb call of TRBD1 cannot be checked. The CDR3 loop spans 14 amino acids. Germline CDR1 LNHDA, CDR2 SQIVND (reference sequence). CDR3 loop: CASSIATGYYEQYF.

The chain recombines TRBV5-1 with TRBJ1-3. This CDR3 has 15 amino acids. Germline V gene lookup returns CDR1 SGHRS and CDR2 YFSETQ. Here the CDR3 reads CASSLGTGTGNTIYF. Complete variable domain (other parts from reference TRBV5-1 and TRBJ1-3): KAGVTQTPRYLIKTRGQQVTLSCSPISGHRSVSWYQQTPGQGLQFLFEYFSETQRNKGNFPGRFSGRQFSNSRSEMNVSTLELGDSALYLCASSLGTGTGNTIYFGEGSWLTVV.

The chain links TRBV12-3 or TRBV12-4 to TRBJ2-7; lacking DNA, the TRBD2 call made by TCRdb goes unchecked. The CDR3 consists of 14 residues. CDR3: CASIASAGHSTQYF.

The genes are TRBV28 and TRBJ2-4; TCRdb returns TRBD2, unconfirmable since there is no DNA. Germline CDR1 is MDHEN and CDR2 is SYDVKM. The CDR3 consists of 16 residues. This chain's CDR3 is CASSPAGPLAKNIQYF. Using reference TRBV28 and TRBJ2-4 for the parts outside the CDR3, the full variable domain is DVKVTQSSRYLVKRTGEKVFLECVQDMDHENMFWYRQDPGLGLRLIYFSYDVKMKEKGDIPEGYSVSREKKERFSLILESASTNQTSMYLCASSPAGPLAKNIQYFGAGTRLSVL.

The CDR3 spells CASSLVAGGTTGELFF. The chain uses TRBV5-6 and TRBJ2-2; the D gene TCRdb calls, TRBD2, cannot be checked with no DNA. The CDR3 length is 16 residues. Germline V gene lookup returns CDR1 SGHDT and CDR2 YYEEEE.

The chain recombines TRBV9 with TRBJ2-3; TCRdb designates TRBD1, a call that cannot be tested without DNA. Germline V gene lookup returns CDR1 SGDLS and CDR2 YYNGEE. The CDR3 extends over 16 amino acids. The CDR3 sequence is CASSALQGARTDTQYF.

The chain recombines TRBV10-3 with TRBJ1-5; TCRdb's D gene call, TRBD1, goes unchecked for lack of DNA. Germline loops: CDR1 ENHRY, CDR2 SYGVKD. There are 15 residues in the CDR3. The CDR3 protein is CAISGSDRGPQPQHF.

The chain's CDR3 is CASRGVSLNSPLHF. V gene TRBV6-5 combines with J gene TRBJ1-6. Germline CDR1 is MNHEY and CDR2 is SVGAGI. The CDR3 sequence is 14 residues long.

The chain employs TRBV12-3 or TRBV12-4 and TRBJ2-1; TCRdb returns TRBD2, unconfirmable since there is no DNA. The CDR3 extends over 15 amino acids. The CDR3: CASSPGVGVYNEQFF.

The V and J genes are TRBV5-1 and TRBJ2-7. Germline V gene data show CDR1 as SGHRS and CDR2 as YFSETQ. The CDR3 consists of 14 residues. The CDR3 loop is CASSLVIDSYEQYF.

V gene TRBV10-3 combines with J gene TRBJ2-1; TCRdb lists TRBD2, though no DNA is available to test this call. Germline-derived CDR1 and CDR2 are ENHRY and SYGVKD. The CDR3 has 16 amino acids. Here the CDR3 reads CAISDMGTSGRNEQFF.

The chain joins TRBV12-3 or TRBV12-4 to TRBJ1-6. The length of the CDR3 is 13 residues. The CDR3 loop reads CASKGISDSPLHF.

The genes are TRBV14 and TRBJ2-1. The V gene's germline CDR1 is SGHDN and CDR2 FVKESK. CDR3 size: 13 residues. CDR3 region: CASSLFAYNEQFF.

The rearrangement uses TRBV12-3 or TRBV12-4 and TRBJ2-1; TCRdb names TRBD1, which stays unverified in the absence of DNA. The CDR3 is made up of 22 amino acids. Here the CDR3 reads CASSFRTGTWFVDPPSRNEQFF.

The chain couples TRBV6-4 to TRBJ2-1; TCRdb proposes TRBD1, but this gene call is untestable without DNA. Germline V gives CDR1 MRHNA, CDR2 SNTAGT. The CDR3 runs to 19 residues. The CDR3 protein is CASSRLFGGHIAVPVEQFF.

The rearrangement joins TRBV20-1 to TRBJ2-1; the TCRdb call, TRBD2, lacks DNA for checking. The CDR3 has 17 amino acids. Germline V CDR1 and CDR2: DFQATT, SNEGSKA (reference sequence). The CDR3 here is CSASSYVLAGAYNEQFF.